This T cell receptor beta chain was sequenced in a study of PD-1 blockade in classical Hodgkin lymphoma. Patients all relapsed after autologous stem cell transplantation, and there was variation in brentuximab vedotin exposure. TCRdb's table, derived via immunoSEQ multiplex PCR, lists solely in-frame clones and lacks some. The sample records tens of thousands of clones, around 68% being singletons. Only a few counts were recorded for this clone. With 11 bases removed from V and 5 bases from J, the gap between germline ends came to 22 bases. CDR3 length equals 15 residues. Germline V gene lookup returns CDR1 MGHDK and CDR2 SYGVNS.

The starting material was peripheral blood mononuclear cells (PBMCs), obtained at baseline. The sequence was collected from a human donor with classical Hodgkin lymphoma. This rearrangement joins TRBV25-1 to TRBJ1-5, with unresolved D. The CDR3 DNA sequence: TGTGCCGTACGAGGAAAGGACCCGCTCTATCAGCCCCAGCATTTT. It yields the protein CAVRGKDPLYQPQHF. Full variable domain (outside the CDR3, taken from reference TRBV25-1 and TRBJ1-5): EADIYQTPRYLVIGTGKKITLECSQTMGHDKMYWYQQDPGMELHLIHYSYGVNSTEKGDLSSESTVSRIRTEHFPLTLESARPSHTSQYLCAVRGKDPLYQPQHFGDGTRLSIL.